The sequence of this TCR beta chain was determined in a study of cytomegalovirus exposure and HLA in healthy donors. Germline CDR1 and CDR2: MDHEN and SYDVKM. V was clipped by 5 bases and J by 8 bases, with 17 bases between them. The CDR3 covers 14 residues. Notes on the study in general: Likely technical artifact: a cluster of highly shared sequence variants. Per a later analysis, HLA-associated TCR beta chains showed more clonal expansion than other, equally common TCR beta chains. V- and J-gene trimming in TCR beta was tied to a missense DCLRE1C variant by an analysis performed later.

Use of 60 Vbeta and 13 Jbeta primers characterized the PCR. Repertoires were generated with immunoSEQ multiplex PCR, while TCRdb's copy carries only in-frame clones and drops some. The sample records roughly 130,000 clones, approximately 68% being singletons. The table lists this clone with a count of one. Antigen specificity is unknown. The sequence was obtained from a young man in good health and CMV-seropositive. The chain employs TRBV28 and TRBJ2-3; D is possibly TRBD2 (7 bases). Sequenced sample: PBMCs. The CDR3 nucleotides are TGTGCCAGCAGTCGAGGGGGGGACCAGCGTACGCAGTATTTT. Translated, it gives CASSRGGDQRTQYF.